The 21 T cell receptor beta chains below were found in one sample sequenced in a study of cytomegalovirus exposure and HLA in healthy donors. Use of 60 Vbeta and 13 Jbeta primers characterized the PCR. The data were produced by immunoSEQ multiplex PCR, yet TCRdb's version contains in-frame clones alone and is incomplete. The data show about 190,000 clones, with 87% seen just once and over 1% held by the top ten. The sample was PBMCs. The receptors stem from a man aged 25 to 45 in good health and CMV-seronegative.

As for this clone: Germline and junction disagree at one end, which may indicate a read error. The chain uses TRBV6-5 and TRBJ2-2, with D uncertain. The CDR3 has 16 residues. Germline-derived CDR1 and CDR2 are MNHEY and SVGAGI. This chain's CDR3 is CASSHSVTLNTGELFF. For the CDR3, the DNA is TGTGCCAGCAGTCACTCAGTAACTCTGAACACCGGGGAGCTGTTTTTT.

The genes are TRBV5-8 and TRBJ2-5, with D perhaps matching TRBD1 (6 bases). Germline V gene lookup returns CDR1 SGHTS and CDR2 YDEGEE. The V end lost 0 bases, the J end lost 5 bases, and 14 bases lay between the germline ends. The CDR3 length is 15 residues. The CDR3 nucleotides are TGTGCCAGCAGCTTGGACAGGGAGTTAGTGGAGACCCAGTACTTC. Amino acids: CASSLDRELVETQYF.

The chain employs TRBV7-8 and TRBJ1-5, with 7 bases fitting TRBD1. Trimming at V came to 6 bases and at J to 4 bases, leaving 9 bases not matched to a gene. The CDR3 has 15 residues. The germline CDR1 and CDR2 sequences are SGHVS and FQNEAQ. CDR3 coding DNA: TGTGCCAGCAGTCAAGGACAGGCGCTTAATCAGCCCCAGCATTTT. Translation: CASSQGQALNQPQHF.

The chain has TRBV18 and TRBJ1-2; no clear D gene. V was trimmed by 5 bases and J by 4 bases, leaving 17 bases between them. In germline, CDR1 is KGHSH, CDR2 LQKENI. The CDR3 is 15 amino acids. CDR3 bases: TGTGCCAGCTCATCACTTGCCCTTCAGGCCTATGGCTACACCTTC. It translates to CASSSLALQAYGYTF.

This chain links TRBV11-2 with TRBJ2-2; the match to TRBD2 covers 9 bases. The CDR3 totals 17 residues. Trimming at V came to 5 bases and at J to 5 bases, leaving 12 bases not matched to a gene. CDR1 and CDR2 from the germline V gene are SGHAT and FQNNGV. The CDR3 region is CASSRAGLAGRTGELFF. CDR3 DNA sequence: TGTGCCAGCAGCAGGGCGGGGCTAGCGGGACGGACCGGGGAGCTGTTTTTT.

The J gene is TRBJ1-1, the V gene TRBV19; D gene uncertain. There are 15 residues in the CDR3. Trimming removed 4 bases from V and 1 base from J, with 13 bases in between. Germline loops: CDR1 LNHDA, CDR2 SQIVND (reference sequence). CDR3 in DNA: TGTGCCAGTAGTAAGTCCCGGGGAGGGAACACTGAAGCTTTCTTT. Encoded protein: CASSKSRGGNTEAFF.

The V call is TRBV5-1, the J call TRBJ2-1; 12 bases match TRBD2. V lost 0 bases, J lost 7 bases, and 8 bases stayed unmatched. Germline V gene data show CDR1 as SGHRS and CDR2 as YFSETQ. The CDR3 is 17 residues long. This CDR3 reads CASSLGPTSGSLNEQFF. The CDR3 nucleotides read TGCGCCAGCAGCTTGGGGCCGACTAGCGGGAGTTTAAATGAGCAGTTCTTC.

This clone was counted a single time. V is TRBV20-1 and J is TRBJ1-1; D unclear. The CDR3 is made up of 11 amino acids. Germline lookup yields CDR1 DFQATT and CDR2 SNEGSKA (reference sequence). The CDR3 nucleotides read TGCAGCCCCTCAGTGAACACTGAAGCTTTCTTT. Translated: CSPSVNTEAFF.

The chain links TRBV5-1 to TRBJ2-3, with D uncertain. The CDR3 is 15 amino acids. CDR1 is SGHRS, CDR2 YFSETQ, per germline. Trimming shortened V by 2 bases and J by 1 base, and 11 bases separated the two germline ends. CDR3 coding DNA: TGCGCCAGCAGCTTATCTGGCCAGGGCACAGATACGCAGTATTTT. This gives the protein CASSLSGQGTDTQYF.

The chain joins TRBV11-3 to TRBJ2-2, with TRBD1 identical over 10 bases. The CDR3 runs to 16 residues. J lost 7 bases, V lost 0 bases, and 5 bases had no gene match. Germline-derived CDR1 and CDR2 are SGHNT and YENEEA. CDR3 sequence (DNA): TGTGCCAGCAGCTTAGAAGGGACAGGGGTAATCGGGGAGCTGTTTTTT. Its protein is CASSLEGTGVIGELFF. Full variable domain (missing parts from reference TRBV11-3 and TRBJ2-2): EAGVVQSPRYKIIEKKQPVAFWCNPISGHNTLYWYLQNLGQGPELLIRYENEEAVDDSQLPKDRFSAERLKGVDSTLKIQPAELGDSAVYLCASSLEGTGVIGELFFGEGSRLTVL.

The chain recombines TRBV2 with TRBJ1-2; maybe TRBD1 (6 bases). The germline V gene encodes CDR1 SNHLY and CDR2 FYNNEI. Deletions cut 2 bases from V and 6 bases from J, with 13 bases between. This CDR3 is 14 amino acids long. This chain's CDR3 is CASSEQGNKDGYTF. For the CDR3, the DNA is TGTGCCAGCAGTGAACAGGGGAATAAGGATGGCTACACCTTC.

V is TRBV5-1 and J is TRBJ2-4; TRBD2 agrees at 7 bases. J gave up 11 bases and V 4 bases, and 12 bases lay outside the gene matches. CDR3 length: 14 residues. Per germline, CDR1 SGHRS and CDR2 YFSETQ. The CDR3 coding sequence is TGCGCCAGCAGCCCGACTAGCCGTGGAGACTTTCAGTACTTC. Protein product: CASSPTSRGDFQYF.

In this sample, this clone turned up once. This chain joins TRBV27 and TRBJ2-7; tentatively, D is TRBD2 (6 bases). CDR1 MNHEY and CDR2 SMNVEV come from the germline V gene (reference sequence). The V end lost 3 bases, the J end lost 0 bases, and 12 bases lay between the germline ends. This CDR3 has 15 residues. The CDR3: CASSFIGGPSYEQYF. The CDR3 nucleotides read TGTGCCAGCAGTTTTATCGGGGGACCCTCCTACGAGCAGTACTTC.

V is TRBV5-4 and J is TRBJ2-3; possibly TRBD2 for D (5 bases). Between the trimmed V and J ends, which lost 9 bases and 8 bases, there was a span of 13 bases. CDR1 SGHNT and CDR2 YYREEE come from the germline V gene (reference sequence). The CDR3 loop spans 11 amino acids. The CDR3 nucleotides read TGTGCCACTAGAGGACTTTCTACGCAGTATTTT. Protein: CATRGLSTQYF. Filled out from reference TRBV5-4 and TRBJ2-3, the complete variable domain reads ETGVTQSPTHLIKTRGQQVTLRCSSQSGHNTVSWYQQALGQGPQFIFQYYREEENGRGNFPPRFSGLQFPNYSSELNVNALELDDSALYLCATRGLSTQYFGPGTRLTVL.

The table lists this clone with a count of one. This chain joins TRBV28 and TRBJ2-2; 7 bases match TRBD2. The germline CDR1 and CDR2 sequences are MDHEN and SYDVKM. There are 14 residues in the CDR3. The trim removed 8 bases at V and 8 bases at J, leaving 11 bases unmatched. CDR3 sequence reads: CASREVSWGGELFF. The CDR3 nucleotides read TGTGCCAGCCGGGAGGTCTCATGGGGGGGGGAGCTGTTTTTT.

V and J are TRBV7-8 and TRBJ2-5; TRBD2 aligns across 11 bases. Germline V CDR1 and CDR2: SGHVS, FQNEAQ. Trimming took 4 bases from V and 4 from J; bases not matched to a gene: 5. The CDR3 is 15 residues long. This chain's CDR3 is CASSYLAGGRETQYF. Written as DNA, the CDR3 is TGTGCCAGCAGCTACCTAGCGGGAGGTCGAGAGACCCAGTACTTC.

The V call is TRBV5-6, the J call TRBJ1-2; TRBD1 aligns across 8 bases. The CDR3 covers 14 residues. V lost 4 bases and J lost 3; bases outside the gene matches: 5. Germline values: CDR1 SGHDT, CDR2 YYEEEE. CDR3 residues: CASSPGGYDYGYTF. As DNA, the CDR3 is TGTGCCAGCAGCCCAGGGGGCTATGACTATGGCTACACCTTC.

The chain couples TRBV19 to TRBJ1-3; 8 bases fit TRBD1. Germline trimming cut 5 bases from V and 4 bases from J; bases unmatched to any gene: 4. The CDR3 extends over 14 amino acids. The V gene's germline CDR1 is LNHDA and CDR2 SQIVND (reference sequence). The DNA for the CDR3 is TGTGCCAGTAGTCCGACAGGGGACGGAAACACCATATATTTT. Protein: CASSPTGDGNTIYF.

The CDR3 DNA reads as TGCGCCAGCAGCCAAGGACAGGGGGACGTCTCTGGAAACACCATATATTTT. Its translation is CASSQGQGDVSGNTIYF. The rearrangement joins TRBV5-1 to TRBJ1-3, with 10 nucleotides matching TRBD1. The CDR3 length is 17 residues. The germline V gene encodes CDR1 SGHRS and CDR2 YFSETQ. J was trimmed by 0 bases and V by 4 bases; bases with no gene match: 7. Using reference TRBV5-1 and TRBJ1-3 for the parts outside the CDR3, the full variable domain is KAGVTQTPRYLIKTRGQQVTLSCSPISGHRSVSWYQQTPGQGLQFLFEYFSETQRNKGNFPGRFSGRQFSNSRSEMNVSTLELGDSALYLCASSQGQGDVSGNTIYFGEGSWLTVV.

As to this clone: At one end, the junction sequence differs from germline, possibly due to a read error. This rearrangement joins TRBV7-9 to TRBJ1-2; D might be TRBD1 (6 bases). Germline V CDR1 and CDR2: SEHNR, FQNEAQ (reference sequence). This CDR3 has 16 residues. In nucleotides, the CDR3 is TGTTCCAGCAGCTTAATTTCCAGGACAGAACTAGATGGCTACACCTTC. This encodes CSSSLISRTELDGYTF.

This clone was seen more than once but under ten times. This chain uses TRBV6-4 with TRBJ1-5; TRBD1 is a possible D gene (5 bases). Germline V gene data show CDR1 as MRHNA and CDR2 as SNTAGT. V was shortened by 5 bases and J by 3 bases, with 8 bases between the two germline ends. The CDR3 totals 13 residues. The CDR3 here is CASSTGDNQPQHF. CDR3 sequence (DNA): TGTGCCAGCAGTACGGGGGACAATCAGCCCCAGCATTTT.